A selection of T cell receptor beta chains follows, all from one sample in a study of Ad26.COV2.S vaccination and SARS-CoV-2 variants. Clones were sequenced by immunoSEQ multiplex PCR, and TCRdb holds only the in-frame ones, with some missing. The profile covers hundreds of thousands of clones, with over 75% appearing a single time and 3.4% taken by the ten largest. Material: peripheral blood, obtained in a trial of Ad26.COV2.S vaccine versus placebo. These receptors came from a person aged 18-60 years who received the Ad26.COV2.S COVID-19 vaccine or a placebo. Both conserved end residues are part of each CDR3. The D gene is left open where the match is weak. Clone size is shown for a subset of rows, as once, few, many or a class of expanded clone.

j_call | v_call | clone_size | d_call | cdr3_aa | cdr3_nt
TRBJ1-2 | TRBV6-6 | . | . | CASSYLGLVNYGYTF | TGTGCCAGCAGTTATCTGGGTCTGGTGAACTATGGCTACACCTTC
TRBJ1-3 | TRBV7-9 | few | . | CASSLLRGNSGNTIYF | TGTGCCAGCAGCTTATTACGAGGAAACTCTGGAAACACCATATATTTT
TRBJ2-1 | TRBV10-3 | . | . | CAIRDTTGIGGEQFF | TGTGCCATCAGAGACACTACAGGAATTGGCGGTGAGCAGTTCTTC
TRBJ2-7 | TRBV27 | . | . | CASSRGLIDSAYEQYF | TGTGCCAGCAGTCGGGGCCTGATTGATTCGGCCTACGAGCAGTACTTC
TRBJ2-4 | TRBV2 | . | . | CASNIQQVQNIQYF | TGTGCCAGCAACATCCAGCAGGTGCAAAACATTCAGTACTTC
TRBJ2-7 | TRBV7-2 | . | . | CASSLASTYEQYF | TGTGCCAGCAGCTTAGCCTCAACCTACGAGCAGTACTTC
TRBJ1-1 | TRBV6-5 | . | . | CASSYEEDTEAFF | TGTGCCAGCAGCTACGAAGAGGACACTGAAGCTTTCTTT
TRBJ1-4 | TRBV5-1 | . | . | CASSFRALQGSNEKLFF | TGCGCCAGCAGCTTCCGAGCTCTCCAGGGGTCGAATGAAAAACTGTTTTTT
TRBJ2-5 | TRBV7-2 | . | . | CASSKRAGSETQYF | TGTGCCAGCAGCAAACGGGCAGGGTCGGAGACCCAGTACTTC
TRBJ2-2 | TRBV6-5 | . | . | CASFYGTNTGELFF | TGTGCCAGTTTTTATGGGACGAACACCGGGGAGCTGTTTTTT